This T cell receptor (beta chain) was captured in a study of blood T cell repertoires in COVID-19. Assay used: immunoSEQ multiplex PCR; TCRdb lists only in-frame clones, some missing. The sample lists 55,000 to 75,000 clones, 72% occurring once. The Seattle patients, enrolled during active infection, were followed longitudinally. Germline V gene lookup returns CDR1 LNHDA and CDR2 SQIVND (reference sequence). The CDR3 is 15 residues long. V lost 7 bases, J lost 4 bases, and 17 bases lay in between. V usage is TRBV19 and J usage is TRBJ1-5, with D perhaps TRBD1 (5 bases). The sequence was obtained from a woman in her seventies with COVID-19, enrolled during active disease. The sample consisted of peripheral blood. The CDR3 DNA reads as TGTGCCAGTACCCATTTACAGGTCGGGAATCAGCCCCAGCATTTT. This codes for CASTHLQVGNQPQHF. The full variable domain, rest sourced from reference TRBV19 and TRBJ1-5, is DGGITQSPKYLFRKEGQNVTLSCEQNLNHDAMYWYRQDPGQGLRLIYYSQIVNDFQKGDIAEGYSVSREKKESFPLTVTSAQKNPTAFYLCASTHLQVGNQPQHFGDGTRLSIL.